Each of the 27 T cell receptor beta chains below was sequenced from the same sample in a study of blood T cell repertoires in COVID-19. Method: immunoSEQ multiplex PCR; TCRdb's copy keeps in-frame clones and lacks some. The profile shows 250,000 to 350,000 clones, 87% of them singletons. The sample taken for sequencing was peripheral blood. All receptors derive from a man between 18 and 35 years old with active or convalescent COVID-19.

The V gene is TRBV28, the J gene TRBJ1-5; D gene ambiguous. The V end lost 5 bases, the J end lost 7 bases, and 15 bases lay between the germline ends. Germline-derived CDR1 and CDR2 are MDHEN and SYDVKM. The CDR3 extends over 14 amino acids. The CDR3 nucleotides read TGTGCCAGCAGTCCCCGACCGTCAGGACAGCCCCAGCATTTT. Protein sequence: CASSPRPSGQPQHF.

This clone was detected only once. This chain links TRBV11-2 with TRBJ2-2; D ambiguous. V was shortened by 5 bases and J by 0 bases, with 4 bases between the two germline ends. Germline CDR1 and CDR2: SGHAT and FQNNGV. CDR3 length equals 13 residues. The DNA for the CDR3 is TGTGCCAGCAGCCCCACGAACACCGGGGAGCTGTTTTTT. This translates into CASSPTNTGELFF.

This clone occurred a few times. The rearrangement links TRBV7-9 to TRBJ1-1; perhaps TRBD1 as D (5 bases). This CDR3 region has 17 residues. The V end lost 4 bases, the J end lost 0 bases, and 18 bases lay between the germline ends. Germline CDR1 SEHNR, CDR2 FQNEAQ (reference sequence). The CDR3 region has the DNA TGTGCCAGCAGCTCCCGCAGACAGAAAATGATGAACACTGAAGCTTTCTTT. It encodes CASSSRRQKMMNTEAFF.

The chain has TRBV6-5 and TRBJ1-1, with unresolved D. This CDR3 comprises 15 residues. CDR1 is MNHEY, CDR2 SVGAGI, per germline. The ends were cut back, 0 bases at V and 0 bases at J, with 8 bases in the middle. Written as DNA, the CDR3 is TGTGCCAGCAGTTACTCGAGGGTTATGAACACTGAAGCTTTCTTT. Translated, it gives CASSYSRVMNTEAFF.

This clone was recorded at least ten times. The chain carries TRBV2 and TRBJ1-1, with D perhaps TRBD1 (5 bases). CDR3 length equals 14 residues. V lost 5 bases to trimming and J lost 1 base, with 11 bases between them. The germline gives CDR1 SNHLY, CDR2 FYNNEI. The CDR3 DNA is TGTGCCAGCAGTAGAAGGGGCCAGAACACTGAAGCTTTCTTT. This sequence encodes CASSRRGQNTEAFF. Based on the CDR3 plus reference TRBV2 and TRBJ1-1, the full variable domain is EPEVTQTPSHQVTQMGQEVILRCVPISNHLYFYWYRQILGQKVEFLVSFYNNEISEKSEIFDDQFSVERPDGSNFTLKIRSTKLEDSAMYFCASSRRGQNTEAFFGQGTRLTVV.

This chain links TRBV30 with TRBJ1-3; 7 nucleotides agree with TRBD1. V gave up 3 bases and J gave up 0 bases; unmatched junction bases: 8. The CDR3 runs to 16 residues. Per the germline V gene, CDR1 is GTSNPN and CDR2 is SVGIG (reference sequence). The CDR3 sequence is CAWSPGTVISGNTIYF. In DNA form, the CDR3 reads TGTGCCTGGAGCCCCGGGACAGTGATCTCTGGAAACACCATATATTTT.

This chain uses TRBV4-1 with TRBJ1-1; 8 nucleotides line up with TRBD1. This CDR3 is built from 17 residues. V was clipped by 2 bases and J by 0 bases; unmatched bases: 8. Per germline, CDR1 MGHRA and CDR2 YSYEKL. CDR3 nucleotides: TGCGCCAGCAGCCAAACTTTGGACAGGGTGATGAACACTGAAGCTTTCTTT. It specifies CASSQTLDRVMNTEAFF.

The chain joins TRBV9 to TRBJ2-5; TRBD1 agrees at 10 bases. J lost 1 base, V lost 4 bases, and 13 bases had no gene match. Germline CDR1 and CDR2: SGDLS and YYNGEE. The CDR3 spans 18 residues. The CDR3 nucleotides are TGTGCCAGCAGCCTGAGTCCACCGGGGACAGGGGCCCAAGAGACCCAGTACTTC. It encodes CASSLSPPGTGAQETQYF.

This sequence joins TRBV5-4 and TRBJ1-1, with D tentatively TRBD1 (6 bases). Trimming cost V 3 bases and J 2 bases, with 11 bases left between them. Per the germline V gene, CDR1 is SGHNT and CDR2 is YYREEE (reference sequence). This CDR3 is 14 amino acids long. CDR3 region: CASSSTGTNTEAFF. CDR3 bases: TGTGCCAGCAGCTCTACAGGGACCAACACTGAAGCTTTCTTT. Full variable domain (missing parts from reference TRBV5-4 and TRBJ1-1): ETGVTQSPTHLIKTRGQQVTLRCSSQSGHNTVSWYQQALGQGPQFIFQYYREEENGRGNFPPRFSGLQFPNYSSELNVNALELDDSALYLCASSSTGTNTEAFFGQGTRLTVV.

The rearrangement uses TRBV27 and TRBJ2-7; a possible D gene is TRBD2 (6 bases). The CDR3 loop spans 15 amino acids. Trimming pared 8 bases from V and 0 bases from J, leaving 17 bases between. Germline CDR1 and CDR2: MNHEY and SMNVEV (reference sequence). As DNA, the CDR3 is TGTGCCAGCGGAAGGGACTCAAGACTCTCCTACGAGCAGTACTTC. It specifies CASGRDSRLSYEQYF.

J is TRBJ1-4 and V is TRBV5-4; tentative D call: TRBD1 (6 bases). Germline V lookup: CDR1 SGHNT, CDR2 YYREEE (reference sequence). Trimming took 4 bases from V and 3 from J, leaving 13 bases between them. The CDR3 length is 15 residues. CDR3 residues: CASSLTGTPNEKLFF. The CDR3 region has the DNA TGTGCCAGCAGCCTGACCGGGACACCTAATGAAAAACTGTTTTTT.

The chain combines TRBV10-3 with TRBJ2-1, with 7 bases fitting TRBD1. Germline values: CDR1 ENHRY, CDR2 SYGVKD. The CDR3 runs to 16 residues. V lost 6 bases to trimming and J lost 5 bases; unmatched junction nucleotides: 13. CDR3 in amino acids: CAIRKSRGYGDNEQFF. The CDR3 coding sequence is TGTGCCATCAGGAAGAGCAGGGGGTACGGGGACAATGAGCAGTTCTTC.

This chain joins TRBV28 and TRBJ2-1; D remains ambiguous. The CDR3 runs to 16 residues. Germline V gene data show CDR1 as MDHEN and CDR2 as SYDVKM. Deletions cut 4 bases from V and 7 bases from J, with 20 bases between. CDR3 sequence: CASSSLGFSPRNEQFF. For the CDR3, the DNA is TGTGCCAGCAGTTCGCTCGGGTTTTCTCCCCGTAATGAGCAGTTCTTC.

This chain uses TRBV7-2 with TRBJ2-1; 10 nucleotides agree with TRBD2. Per the germline V gene, CDR1 is SGHTA and CDR2 is FQGNSA. After removal of 1 base from V and 7 bases from J, the junction contained 4 bases not matched to a gene. The CDR3 is made up of 15 amino acids. DNA of the CDR3: TGTGCCAGCAGCTTAGTAGCGGGGGGCGGAAATGAGCAGTTCTTC. Translating it yields CASSLVAGGGNEQFF.

The chain employs TRBV15 and TRBJ1-1; no clear D gene. CDR1 is LNHNV, CDR2 YYDKDF, per germline (reference sequence). V lost 6 bases to trimming and J lost 1 base, with 15 bases between them. The CDR3 spans 15 residues. CDR3 loop: CATSPPVFGNTEAFF. DNA of the CDR3: TGTGCCACCAGTCCGCCGGTGTTTGGGAACACTGAAGCTTTCTTT.

This clone turned up a few times. The chain is built from TRBV29-1 and TRBJ2-7, with D possibly matching TRBD2 (7 bases). The V end lost 0 bases, the J end lost 5 bases, and 23 bases lay between the germline ends. Germline CDR1 SQVTM, CDR2 ANQGSEA. The CDR3 extends over 17 amino acids. In DNA, the CDR3 is TGCAGCGTTGAAGATCGAGGTTCCGGGGGGCGCGGAAACGAGCAGTACTTC. This encodes CSVEDRGSGGRGNEQYF.

The genes are TRBV27 and TRBJ1-2, with TRBD1 matching over 7 bases. The CDR3 runs to 13 residues. After removal of 6 bases from V and 8 bases from J, the junction contained 9 bases not matched to a gene. CDR1 MNHEY and CDR2 SMNVEV come from the germline V gene (reference sequence). The CDR3 DNA follows: TGTGCCAGCAGGACTGGACAGGCAGGCGGCTACACCTTC. Protein sequence: CASRTGQAGGYTF.

This chain connects TRBV7-3 to TRBJ2-1, with D possibly being TRBD2 (6 bases). The CDR3 length is 13 residues. The germline V gene encodes CDR1 SGHTA and CDR2 FQGTGA. The ends were cut back, 4 bases at V and 9 bases at J, with 13 bases in the middle. CDR3 DNA sequence: TGTGCCAGCAGCTCGACGGGAGACGGTGAGCAGTTCTTC. It encodes CASSSTGDGEQFF.

This clone was seen once. Written as DNA, the CDR3 is TGCGCCAGCAGCGCCGGGGAAAGACCCAATCAGCCCCAGCATTTT. Translation gives CASSAGERPNQPQHF. This chain connects TRBV5-1 to TRBJ1-5; D is unresolved. CDR1 is SGHRS, CDR2 YFSETQ, per germline. This CDR3 has 15 residues. The ends were cut back, 4 bases at V and 3 bases at J, with 14 bases in the middle.

This clone was seen only a few times. CDR3 residues: CASSEPQGLGEKLFF. For the CDR3, the DNA is TGTGCCAGCAGCGAACCACAGGGGCTGGGTGAAAAACTGTTTTTT. This chain links TRBV7-9 with TRBJ1-4; 7 bases fit TRBD1. The CDR3 loop spans 15 amino acids. V lost 5 bases to trimming and J lost 7 bases; unmatched junction nucleotides: 10. Germline-derived CDR1 and CDR2 are SEHNR and FQNEAQ (reference sequence).

The rearrangement joins TRBV5-1 to TRBJ2-1, with D perhaps matching TRBD2 (6 bases). The CDR3 is made up of 15 amino acids. Trimming removed 2 bases from V and 4 bases from J, with 13 bases in between. CDR1 is SGHRS and CDR2 is YFSETQ in the germline V gene. The CDR3 DNA follows: TGCGCCAGCAGCTTCCGCGGGGTAGCGTACAATGAGCAGTTCTTC. It specifies CASSFRGVAYNEQFF.

The chain has TRBV7-3 and TRBJ2-5; D may be TRBD1 (5 bases). V was cut by 5 bases and J by 2 bases, with 9 bases left in between. This CDR3 comprises 13 residues. CDR1 SGHTA and CDR2 FQGTGA come from the germline V gene. CDR3 amino acids: CASSVQEQETQYF. The CDR3, as DNA: TGTGCCAGCAGCGTACAGGAGCAAGAGACCCAGTACTTC.

This clone was seen once. V and J are TRBV9 and TRBJ1-3, with no clear D. V was shortened by 0 bases and J by 0 bases, with 10 bases between the two germline ends. Per germline, CDR1 SGDLS and CDR2 YYNGEE. The CDR3 is 16 amino acids. This CDR3 reads CASSVGHPSSGNTIYF. The CDR3 DNA follows: TGTGCCAGCAGCGTAGGACACCCTTCCTCTGGAAACACCATATATTTT. Combining the CDR3 with reference TRBV9 and TRBJ1-3 gives the whole variable domain DSGVTQTPKHLITATGQRVTLRCSPRSGDLSVYWYQQSLDQGLQFLIQYYNGEERAKGNILERFSAQQFPDLHSELNLSSLELGDSALYFCASSVGHPSSGNTIYFGEGSWLTVV.

This rearrangement joins TRBV28 to TRBJ1-4; D gene unclear. Germline V CDR1 and CDR2: MDHEN, SYDVKM. This CDR3 has 14 residues. V was pared by 5 bases and J by 8 bases, with 15 bases between. CDR3 loop: CASSPVLPAEKLFF. CDR3 DNA sequence: TGTGCCAGCAGTCCTGTCCTACCAGCGGAAAAACTGTTTTTT.

This clone was seen once. The J gene is TRBJ2-1, the V gene TRBV5-1; D tentatively reads TRBD1 or TRBD2 (5 bases each). Germline loops: CDR1 SGHRS, CDR2 YFSETQ. The CDR3 is made up of 16 amino acids. The ends were cut back, 4 bases at V and 4 bases at J, with 18 bases in the middle. Here the CDR3 reads CASSLGTQGGYNEQFF. CDR3 sequence (DNA): TGCGCCAGCAGCCTGGGGACCCAAGGAGGATACAATGAGCAGTTCTTC. The full variable domain, in which reference TRBV5-1 and TRBJ2-1 provide the parts outside the CDR3, is KAGVTQTPRYLIKTRGQQVTLSCSPISGHRSVSWYQQTPGQGLQFLFEYFSETQRNKGNFPGRFSGRQFSNSRSEMNVSTLELGDSALYLCASSLGTQGGYNEQFFGPGTRLTVL.

The chain recombines TRBV15 with TRBJ1-4; D ambiguous. This CDR3 is built from 15 residues. Trimming left V 0 bases short and J 3 bases short, with 8 bases between. From germline, CDR1 is LNHNV and CDR2 YYDKDF (reference sequence). The CDR3 loop is CATSRDQDSNEKLFF. The CDR3 DNA is TGTGCCACCAGCAGAGATCAGGACTCTAATGAAAAACTGTTTTTT.

The chain uses TRBV5-1 and TRBJ2-2, with D possibly matching TRBD1 (6 bases). V lost 8 bases to trimming and J lost 5 bases, with 16 bases between them. Germline V gene sequence: CDR1 SGHRS, CDR2 YFSETQ. There are 14 residues in the CDR3. CDR3 sequence: CASLRDIWTGELFF. In DNA, the CDR3 is TGCGCCAGTCTACGGGACATATGGACCGGGGAGCTGTTTTTT.